Sequencing of this TCR beta chain was carried out in a study of blood T cell repertoires in COVID-19. Overall study: Italy, Spain and the United States were the sources of the convalescent and acute COVID-19 samples. The analysed material was cDNA or gDNA that came from T cells, B-cell-depleted T cells, or PBMCs.

Per the original data handling: Estimation of nucleated cell counts relied on the amplification of reference gene primers. The method was immunoSEQ multiplex PCR; TCRdb's version includes in-frame clones alone and lacks a portion of them. The DNA was the basis for D and trimming; V, J and clone size are from that table. The repertoire has roughly 500,000 clones, approximately 89% of them found once; the top ten carry around 0.9%. A Seattle source enrolled patients during active infection and followed them longitudinally. The junction had 8 bases not matched to a gene; V was cut back by 2 bases and J by 4 bases. CDR3 length: 15 residues. The germline V gene has CDR1 SGHRS and CDR2 YFSETQ.

The receptor was isolated from a man aged 18 to 29 with COVID-19, enrolled during active disease. The material sequenced was peripheral blood. This rearrangement joins TRBV5-1 to TRBJ2-5; 7 positions match TRBD1. The CDR3 sequence is CASSLEGAIGETQYF. As DNA, the CDR3 is TGCGCCAGCAGCTTAGAGGGGGCTATAGGAGAGACCCAGTACTTC.